The 20 T cell receptor beta chains listed next were all sequenced from one sample in a study of human T cells and chemical hapten exposure (TCRdb year 2021). The library was obtained by RACE. Instrument used: NextSeq 500. The public sequencing data were trimmed at Q25 with fastp and processed into clonotypes with MiXCR by TCRdb, which kept only in-frame beta chains. Rows with a matching CDR3 protein are joined into one entry that keeps the most common DNA and genes. This sample is represented by 75,000 to 100,000 distinct CDR3 sequences; around 11% of them were singletons. The ten largest clonotypes hold approximately 2.1% of the sample. The sample's time point label, decoded: patch test 1, 2 weeks after DPC sensitization. This specimen's treatment or condition label, interpreted: therapeutic diphenylcyclopropenone sensitization with weekly scalp DPC. Material: whole blood, obtained in connection with sensitization to the hapten diphenylcyclopropenone (DPC). These receptors came from a woman aged 40-49 years with alopecia areata. Some clones in this sample may be carry-over from other donors' samples.

This chain joins TRBV12-3 or TRBV12-4 and TRBJ2-1; TRBD2 agrees at 7 bases. The CDR3 has 14 amino acids. Trimming cost V 0 bases and J 7 bases; bases outside gene matches: 3. The CDR3 region has the DNA TGTGCCAGCAGTTTAGCCGGGGGGAGGAATGAGCAGTTCTTC. This translates into CASSLAGGRNEQFF.

This clonotype has only a few counts. The rearrangement uses TRBV29-1 and TRBJ1-1, with D possibly matching TRBD1 (6 bases). Germline V gene lookup returns CDR1 SQVTM and CDR2 ANQGSEA. The CDR3 totals 13 residues. Trimming removed 7 bases at V and 3 bases at J, with 15 bases between. The CDR3 DNA reads TGCAGCGCAATGGACAGAGGAGACACTGAAGCTTTCTTT. Its translation: CSAMDRGDTEAFF.

The sample holds a few counts of this clonotype. One end of the junction varies from germline; a read error may be responsible. The J gene is TRBJ1-5, the V gene TRBV20-1; 8 positions agree with TRBD1. This CDR3 spans 13 amino acids. The germline V gene has CDR1 DFQATT and CDR2 SNEGSKA (reference sequence). The CDR3, as DNA: TGCAGTGTTAGACAGGGGAGCAATCAGCCCCAGCATTTT. This codes for CSVRQGSNQPQHF.

The rearrangement links TRBV5-4 to TRBJ2-3; TRBD2 is a possible D gene (6 bases). V was cut by 4 bases and J by 2 bases, with 17 bases left in between. CDR1 is SGHNT, CDR2 YYREEE, per germline (reference sequence). The CDR3 is 16 residues long. The CDR3 region is CASSPGLDGLTDTQYF. The CDR3 DNA follows: TGTGCCAGCAGCCCGGGACTTGATGGGCTCACAGATACGCAGTATTTT.

This sequence joins TRBV18 and TRBJ2-7; 8 positions agree with TRBD1. This CDR3 comprises 14 residues. The germline gives CDR1 KGHSH, CDR2 LQKENI. V gave up 5 bases and J gave up 3 bases; unmatched junction bases: 6. CDR3: CASSKQGVSYEQYF. In DNA, the CDR3 is TGTGCCAGCTCAAAACAGGGGGTCAGCTACGAGCAGTACTTC.

The table lists this clonotype with a few counts. This chain joins TRBV9 and TRBJ2-7; D not resolved. CDR1 and CDR2 from the germline V gene are SGDLS and YYNGEE. The V end was cut by 0 bases, the J end by 2 bases, with 9 bases between. This CDR3 comprises 14 residues. The CDR3 DNA is TGTGCCAGCAGCGTAGATGACGGTACCTACGAGCAGTACTTC. The encoded protein is CASSVDDGTYEQYF.

At least ten counts were recorded for this clonotype. The chain combines TRBV18 with TRBJ2-2, with D maybe TRBD2 (6 bases). The V end was cut by 2 bases, the J end by 4 bases, with 8 bases between. From germline, CDR1 is KGHSH and CDR2 LQKENI. This CDR3 has 14 amino acids. The CDR3 loop is CASSPMTSTGELFF. The CDR3 DNA follows: TGTGCCAGCTCACCAATGACTAGCACCGGGGAGCTGTTTTTT. Based on the CDR3 plus reference TRBV18 and TRBJ2-2, the full variable domain is NAGVMQNPRHLVRRRGQEARLRCSPMKGHSHVYWYRQLPEEGLKFMVYLQKENIIDESGMPKERFSAEFPKEGPSILRIQQVVRGDSAAYFCASSPMTSTGELFFGEGSRLTVL.

This clonotype came up many times. The J gene is TRBJ2-1, the V gene TRBV10-3; D assignment may be TRBD1 or TRBD2 (5 bases each). Deletions cut 4 bases from V and 7 bases from J, with 17 bases between. Germline V gene lookup returns CDR1 ENHRY and CDR2 SYGVKD. CDR3 length: 15 amino acids. The CDR3 reads CAISARAGIRNEQFF. CDR3 nucleotides: TGTGCCATCAGTGCGAGGGCAGGGATTAGGAATGAGCAGTTCTTC.

This clonotype was seen repeatedly, ten times or more. The chain recombines TRBV29-1 with TRBJ2-1; 11 nucleotides match TRBD1. With V trimmed by 6 bases and J by 8 bases, 6 bases remained unmatched. The CDR3 has 13 amino acids. The germline CDR1 and CDR2 sequences are SQVTM and ANQGSEA. CDR3 amino acids: CSVKDRGLDEQFF. CDR3 DNA: TGCAGCGTAAAGGACAGGGGGCTGGATGAGCAGTTCTTC.

This clonotype was found a few times. The CDR3 DNA reads TGTGCCACCAGCAGAGCTTTGGGGAGCGGGGGGATTTCGAACACCGGGGAGCTGTTTTTT. Its translation: CATSRALGSGGISNTGELFF. The V and J genes are TRBV15 and TRBJ2-2; 9 bases line up with TRBD2. The germline V gene encodes CDR1 LNHNV and CDR2 YYDKDF (reference sequence). The CDR3 totals 20 residues. Unmatched junction bases numbered 12, after V lost 1 base and J lost 0 bases.

About this clonotype itself: Germline is not matched at one junction end, which may reflect a read error. The V gene is TRBV6-5, the J gene TRBJ2-7; 8 bases line up with TRBD1. Germline assignment: CDR1 MNHEY and CDR2 SVGAGI. This CDR3 contains 15 residues. The CDR3 loop is CASSYSGDRIYEQYF. CDR3 coding DNA: TGTGCCAGCAGCTACTCTGGGGACAGGATTTACGAGCAGTACTTC.

This clonotype has a count of ten or more. The chain has TRBV7-3 and TRBJ1-6, with a possible D match to TRBD1 (5 bases). V was pared by 3 bases and J by 7 bases, with 10 bases between. The length of the CDR3 is 14 residues. The germline V gene has CDR1 SGHTA and CDR2 FQGTGA. As DNA, the CDR3 is TGTGCCAGCAGCTTGGGGGATCTGAATTCACCCCTCCACTTT. Translation: CASSLGDLNSPLHF.

The rearrangement links TRBV24-1 to TRBJ2-1; D unclear. Per the germline V gene, CDR1 is KGHDR and CDR2 is SFDVKD. The CDR3 has 15 amino acids. Trimming cost V 1 base and J 4 bases, with 10 bases left between them. The CDR3 nucleotides read TGTGCCACCAGTGATTTAACGGCGGATTACAATGAGCAGTTCTTC. Protein product: CATSDLTADYNEQFF.

This clonotype has only a few counts. V and J are TRBV28 and TRBJ1-5; the D is unclear. V lost 7 bases and J 9 bases, leaving 10 bases between the germline ends. Looked up from germline, CDR1 is MDHEN and CDR2 is SYDVKM. The length of the CDR3 is 11 residues. This CDR3 is CASTELGPQHF. The CDR3 DNA is TGTGCCAGCACTGAGCTGGGGCCCCAGCATTTT.

CDR3 sequence reads: CASSSSGLAVLSYNEQFF. CDR3 nucleotide sequence: TGTGCCAGCAGTTCCTCTGGACTAGCGGTCCTCTCCTACAATGAGCAGTTCTTC. The genes are TRBV28 and TRBJ2-1, with 10 bases identical to TRBD2. J was trimmed by 0 bases and V by 4 bases; bases with no gene match: 9. CDR3 size: 18 residues. CDR1 MDHEN and CDR2 SYDVKM come from the germline V gene. The full variable domain, with the rest looked up from reference TRBV28 and TRBJ2-1, is DVKVTQSSRYLVKRTGEKVFLECVQDMDHENMFWYRQDPGLGLRLIYFSYDVKMKEKGDIPEGYSVSREKKERFSLILESASTNQTSMYLCASSSSGLAVLSYNEQFFGPGTRLTVL.

V and J are TRBV6-5 and TRBJ2-2; TRBD2 aligns across 9 bases. Trimming cost V 2 bases and J 0 bases; bases outside gene matches: 7. CDR3 length: 18 amino acids. CDR1 and CDR2 from the germline V gene are MNHEY and SVGAGI. For the CDR3, the DNA is TGTGCCAGCAGTTACACCCGACGCGGGAGGGCGAACACCGGGGAGCTGTTTTTT. It is translated as CASSYTRRGRANTGELFF.

This clonotype was seen ten or more times. This sequence joins TRBV7-9 and TRBJ2-1; TRBD2 matches at 14 bases. The V gene end was trimmed by 6 bases and the J gene end by 8 bases; junction bases not matched to a gene: 6. The CDR3 is 15 residues long. Per the germline V gene, CDR1 is SEHNR and CDR2 is FQNEAQ (reference sequence). CDR3 DNA sequence: TGTGCCAGCAGGGAAGGACTAGCGGGAGGATATGAGCAGTTCTTC. Its translation: CASREGLAGGYEQFF.

The rearrangement uses TRBV28 and TRBJ2-7, with D uncertain. V gave up 3 bases and J gave up 0 bases, with 6 bases separating them. Germline loops: CDR1 MDHEN, CDR2 SYDVKM. The length of the CDR3 is 13 residues. CDR3 sequence (DNA): TGTGCCAGCAGTTTTTACAGCTCCTACGAGCAGTACTTC. Amino acids: CASSFYSSYEQYF.

In its sample, this clonotype was seen a few times. The chain has TRBV3-1 and TRBJ2-5; TRBD1 matches at 9 bases. The CDR3 spans 14 residues. V shed 6 bases, J shed 3 bases, and the junction held 5 bases outside the gene matches. Germline-derived CDR1 and CDR2 are LGHDT and YNNKEL (reference sequence). The CDR3 nucleotides are TGTGCCAGCAGAGGGACAGGGAATAAAGAGACCCAGTACTTC. Translated: CASRGTGNKETQYF.

This clonotype was seen more than once but under ten times. The chain has TRBV18 and TRBJ1-6; tentative D call: TRBD1 (5 bases). The CDR3 consists of 16 residues. V dropped 1 base and J dropped 4 bases, with 11 bases sitting between them. Germline values: CDR1 KGHSH, CDR2 LQKENI. The CDR3 region has the DNA TGTGCCAGCTCACCACTGAGGACAAATTATAATTCACCCCTCCACTTT. It yields the protein CASSPLRTNYNSPLHF.